This T cell receptor (beta chain) was identified during a study of T cell repertoires in ileal Crohn's disease. Germline CDR1 and CDR2: SGHTA and FQGNSA. This CDR3 spans 14 amino acids. The ends were cut back, 3 bases at V and 4 bases at J, with 12 bases in the middle. Method: immunoSEQ multiplex PCR; TCRdb's copy keeps in-frame clones and lacks some. The sample holds some 4,200 clones, more than 60% seen once. Patients were adults with ileal or ileocolonic Crohn's disease needing resection. About this clone itself: The antigen remains undetermined.

Study-wide points: Active smokers at surgery had more clonal expansions than non-smokers.

What was sequenced was ileal tissue. The chain has TRBV7-2 and TRBJ2-5; the D is unclear. The sequence came from an adult with Crohn's disease. CDR3 in DNA: TGTGCCAGCAGCTTGGGCGAGTCAACAGAGACCCAGTACTTC. Amino acid sequence: CASSLGESTETQYF.